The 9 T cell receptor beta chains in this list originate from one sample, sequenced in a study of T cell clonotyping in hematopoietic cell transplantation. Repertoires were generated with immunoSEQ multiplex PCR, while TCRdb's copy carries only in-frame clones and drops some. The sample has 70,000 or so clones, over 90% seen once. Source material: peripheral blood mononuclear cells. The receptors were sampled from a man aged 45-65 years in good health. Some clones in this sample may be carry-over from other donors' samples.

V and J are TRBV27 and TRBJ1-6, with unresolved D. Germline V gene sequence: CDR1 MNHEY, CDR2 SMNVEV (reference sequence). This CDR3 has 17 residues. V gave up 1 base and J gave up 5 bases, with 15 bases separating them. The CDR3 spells CASSLFLSGSNNSPLHF. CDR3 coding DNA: TGTGCCAGCAGTTTATTCTTGTCAGGTTCGAATAATTCACCCCTCCACTTT.

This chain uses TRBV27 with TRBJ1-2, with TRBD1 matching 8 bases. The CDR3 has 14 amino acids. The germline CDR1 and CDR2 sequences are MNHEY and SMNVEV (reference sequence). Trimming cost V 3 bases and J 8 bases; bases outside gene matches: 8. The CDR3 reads CASSFGQGRFGYTF. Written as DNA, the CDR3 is TGTGCCAGCAGTTTCGGACAGGGACGTTTCGGCTACACCTTC.

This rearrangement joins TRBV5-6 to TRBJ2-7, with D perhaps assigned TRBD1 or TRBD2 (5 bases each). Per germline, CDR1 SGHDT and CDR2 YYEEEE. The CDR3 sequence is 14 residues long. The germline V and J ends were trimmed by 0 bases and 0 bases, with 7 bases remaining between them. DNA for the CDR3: TGTGCCAGCAGCTTGGTAGGGACCTCCTACGAGCAGTACTTC. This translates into CASSLVGTSYEQYF.

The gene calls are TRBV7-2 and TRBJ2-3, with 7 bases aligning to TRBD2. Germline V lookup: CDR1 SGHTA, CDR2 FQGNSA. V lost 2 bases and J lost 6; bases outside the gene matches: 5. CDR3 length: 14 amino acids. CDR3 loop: CASSLRGEGDTQYF. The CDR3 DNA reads TGTGCCAGCAGCTTACGAGGGGAGGGGGATACGCAGTATTTT.

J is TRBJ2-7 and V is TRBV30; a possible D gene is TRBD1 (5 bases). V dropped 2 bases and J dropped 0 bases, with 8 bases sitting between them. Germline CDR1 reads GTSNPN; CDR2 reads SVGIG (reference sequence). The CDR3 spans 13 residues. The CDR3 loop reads CAWSWGVSYEQYF. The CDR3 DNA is TGTGCCTGGAGTTGGGGCGTCTCCTACGAGCAGTACTTC.

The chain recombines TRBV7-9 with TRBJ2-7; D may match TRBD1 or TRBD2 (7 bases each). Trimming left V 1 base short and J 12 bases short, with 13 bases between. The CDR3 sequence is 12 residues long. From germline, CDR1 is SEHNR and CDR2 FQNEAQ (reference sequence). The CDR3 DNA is TGTGCCAGCAGCTTAGGTGACAGGGAGGGGTACTTC. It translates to CASSLGDREGYF.

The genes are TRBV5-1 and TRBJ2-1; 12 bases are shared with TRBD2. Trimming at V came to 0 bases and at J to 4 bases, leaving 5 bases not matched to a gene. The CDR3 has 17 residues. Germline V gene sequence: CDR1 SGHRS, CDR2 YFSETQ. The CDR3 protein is CASSLGTSGGKYNEQFF. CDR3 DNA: TGCGCCAGCAGCTTGGGTACTAGCGGGGGGAAATACAATGAGCAGTTCTTC.

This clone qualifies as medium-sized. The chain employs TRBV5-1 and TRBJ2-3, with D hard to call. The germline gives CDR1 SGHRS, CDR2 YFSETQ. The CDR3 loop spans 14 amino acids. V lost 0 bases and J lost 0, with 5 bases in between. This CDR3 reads CASSLVSSTDTQYF. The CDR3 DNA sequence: TGCGCCAGCAGCTTGGTGTCGAGCACAGATACGCAGTATTTT.

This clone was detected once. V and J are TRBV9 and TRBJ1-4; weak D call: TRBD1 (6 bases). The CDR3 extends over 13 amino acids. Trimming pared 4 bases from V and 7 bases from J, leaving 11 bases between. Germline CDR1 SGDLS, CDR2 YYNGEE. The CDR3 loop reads CASSQGRGEKLFF. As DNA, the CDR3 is TGTGCCAGCAGCCAGGGGCGGGGTGAAAAACTGTTTTTT.